These 24 T cell receptor beta chains originate from one sample sequenced in a study of T cell clonality in common variable immunodeficiency. The repertoire was sequenced with immunoSEQ multiplex PCR; TCRdb's copy has only in-frame clones and lacks some. Altogether 55,000 or so clones were found in the sample, and no singletons occur. The specimen was peripheral blood mononuclear cells. The receptors come from a person between 18 and 75 years old in good health.

There are a few counts of this clone. The read comes to an end 3 residues before the CDR3 does, leaving the germline J gene to fill in the end. V and J are TRBV5-6 and TRBJ2-7; 13 nucleotides match TRBD2. This CDR3 region has 15 residues. The germline gives CDR1 SGHDT, CDR2 YYEEEE. V shed 2 bases and J 6 bases; nucleotides not matched to a gene: 5. CDR3 amino acids: CASSFTGTSGIEQYF. Incomplete CDR3 DNA: TGTGCCAGCAGCTTTACCGGGACTAGCGGGATCGAG. Full variable domain (rest looked up from reference TRBV5-6 and TRBJ2-7): DAGVTQSPTHLIKTRGQQVTLRCSPKSGHDTVSWYQQALGQGPQFIFQYYEEEERQRGNFPDRFSGHQFPNYSSELNVNALLLGDSALYLCASSFTGTSGIEQYFGPGTRLTVT.

This clone was counted at least ten times. The read ends 3 residues early relative to the CDR3; the germline J gene fills the gap. Other nucleotide sequences from this sample produce the same CDR3. The chain couples TRBV18 to TRBJ1-1; 9 bases map to TRBD1. Germline V gene data show CDR1 as KGHSH and CDR2 as LQKENI. V trimming: 4 bases; J trimming: 4 bases; junction bases outside the gene matches: 1. This CDR3 is built from 13 residues. The CDR3 DNA, read in part, is TGTGCCAGCTCACTACAGGGGGCCACTGAA. Translating it yields CASSLQGATE. The whole CDR3 reads CASSLQGATEAFF.

This clone was recorded at least ten times. The read ends 3 residues early relative to the CDR3; the germline J gene fills the gap. This chain joins TRBV5-1 and TRBJ2-5, with 13 bases identical to TRBD2. This CDR3 has 16 residues. CDR1 and CDR2 (germline): SGHRS, YFSETQ. Trimming took 3 bases from V and 3 from J; bases not matched to a gene: 5. CDR3 DNA, as far as it was read: TGCGCCAGCAGCTGGGGGACTAGCGGGGAAGAAGAGACC. It specifies CASSWGTSGEEET. The whole CDR3 protein is CASSWGTSGEEETQYF. The full variable domain, in which reference TRBV5-1 and TRBJ2-5 provide the parts outside the CDR3, is KAGVTQTPRYLIKTRGQQVTLSCSPISGHRSVSWYQQTPGQGLQFLFEYFSETQRNKGNFPGRFSGRQFSNSRSEMNVSTLELGDSALYLCASSWGTSGEEETQYFGPGTRLLVL.

The table lists this clone with many counts. The CDR3 sequence: CASSVAGLQETQYF. The CDR3 DNA, read in part, is TGTGCCAGCAGCGTAGCGGGACTTCAAGAGACC. The J gene is TRBJ2-5, the V gene TRBV9; possible D gene TRBD2, 6 bases. The CDR3 is cut off 3 residues early in the read; its end comes from the germline J gene. Trimming took off 0 bases at V and 2 bases at J, with 8 bases between the two ends. Per the germline V gene, CDR1 is SGDLS and CDR2 is YYNGEE. This CDR3 has 14 amino acids.

There are many counts of this clone. The CDR3 end is not reached by the read, which stops 3 residues before it; the germline J gene fills it in. The chain links TRBV7-2 to TRBJ2-1; weak D call: TRBD2 (5 bases). Trimming removed 0 bases from V and 2 bases from J, with 8 bases in between. Looked up from germline, CDR1 is SGHTA and CDR2 is FQGNSA. The CDR3 runs 15 residues. CDR3 DNA (partial): TGTGCCAGCAGCTTAGCGGGAGCGGCCTACAATGAG. As protein: CASSLAGAAYNE. The complete CDR3 reads CASSLAGAAYNEQFF.

Details on this clone: The read stops 3 residues short of the end of the CDR3; the missing end is completed from the germline J gene. The chain links TRBV20-1 to TRBJ2-3; maybe TRBD1 (6 bases). Germline V gives CDR1 DFQATT, CDR2 SNEGSKA (reference sequence). The CDR3 consists of 12 residues. The DNA read from the CDR3 is TGCAGCCTTGGACAGACCACAGATACG. Protein product: CSLGQTTDT. In full, the CDR3 is CSLGQTTDTQYF.

Comments on this clone: The read ends 3 residues early relative to the CDR3; the germline J gene fills the gap. The chain employs TRBV7-9 and TRBJ1-1; D possibly corresponds to TRBD1 (6 bases). The CDR3 runs 15 residues. Per germline, CDR1 SEHNR and CDR2 FQNEAQ (reference sequence). V lost 5 bases, J lost 4 bases, and 17 bases lay in between. The CDR3 loop is CASSPRTGIRTEAFF. Incomplete CDR3 DNA: TGTGCCAGCAGCCCCAGAACAGGGATCCGCACTGAA.

This clone was picked up many times. From the germline J gene comes the end of the CDR3, since the read stops 3 residues before it. V gene TRBV20-1 combines with J gene TRBJ2-3; 8 nucleotides match TRBD2. This CDR3 has 14 residues. Germline CDR1 DFQATT, CDR2 SNEGSKA (reference sequence). The CDR3 spells CSARVLAAMKTQYF. The DNA read from the CDR3 is TGCAGTGCTAGAGTACTAGCGGCGATGAAGACG.

This clone was recorded at least ten times. The CDR3 goes on 3 residues after the read ends, and that part is filled in from the germline J gene. The chain employs TRBV29-1 and TRBJ2-1; TRBD2 is a possible D gene (5 bases). V lost 3 bases, J lost 9 bases, and 15 bases lay in between. Looked up from germline, CDR1 is SQVTM and CDR2 is ANQGSEA. The CDR3 length is 13 residues. The sequenced part of the CDR3 DNA is TGCAGCGTTGATTTATCCAGGAGCGGTGAG. It is translated as CSVDLSRSGE. The whole CDR3 protein is CSVDLSRSGEQFF.

This clone was seen ten or more times. The missing CDR3 end, 3 residues past where the read stops, is filled in from the germline J gene. The rearrangement joins TRBV20-1 to TRBJ2-7, with D maybe TRBD1 (5 bases). V gave up 5 bases and J gave up 3 bases, with 17 bases separating them. This CDR3 has 14 amino acids. Germline V CDR1 and CDR2: DFQATT, SNEGSKA (reference sequence). The part of the CDR3 DNA that was read is TGCAGTGCTTCTACCAGGGCAGAGGACTACGAG. It yields the protein CSASTRAEDYE. The full CDR3 reads CSASTRAEDYEQYF.

This clone was seen a handful of times. The observed sequence ends 3 residues before the CDR3 terminus, with the missing tail filled in from the germline J gene. The chain is built from TRBV11-2 and TRBJ2-1, with unresolved D. V gave up 0 bases and J gave up 9 bases, with 9 bases separating them. Germline V gene sequence: CDR1 SGHAT, CDR2 FQNNGV. This CDR3 is built from 13 residues. CDR3 in amino acids: CASSLDPFPEQFF. Partial CDR3 DNA: TGTGCCAGCAGCTTAGATCCCTTCCCTGAG.

To note about this clone: Read data end 3 residues before the CDR3 end; the end is taken from the germline J gene. V is TRBV20-1 and J is TRBJ2-7; D unclear. Germline V gene data show CDR1 as DFQATT and CDR2 as SNEGSKA (reference sequence). The CDR3 is made up of 12 amino acids. V lost 4 bases to trimming and J lost 0 bases, with 7 bases between them. CDR3 bases read: TGCAGTGCTAAGCAGGTCTCCTACGAG. Its protein is CSAKQVSYE. The full CDR3 protein reads CSAKQVSYEQYF.

This clone occurred many times. The CDR3 extends 3 residues past the end of the read, so its final part is completed from the germline J gene. The chain has TRBV20-1 and TRBJ2-5, with 9 bases identical to TRBD1. Germline-derived CDR1 and CDR2 are DFQATT and SNEGSKA (reference sequence). J gave up 5 bases and V 3 bases, and 10 bases lay outside the gene matches. The CDR3 runs 15 residues. CDR3 region: CSARVWTGDSETQYF. The sequenced part of the CDR3 DNA is TGCAGTGCTAGGGTCTGGACAGGGGATTCGGAGACC.

Within the sample, this clone is medium-sized (0.01 to 0.1%). The read falls 3 residues short of the CDR3 end, and the missing part is taken from the germline J gene. The V gene is TRBV20-1, the J gene TRBJ2-3; TRBD1 matches 9 bases. The germline V gene has CDR1 DFQATT and CDR2 SNEGSKA (reference sequence). The CDR3 is 16 residues long. The J segment lost 1 base and the V segment lost 0 bases, leaving 5 bases of the junction unmatched. The sequenced CDR3 bases are TGCAGTGCTAGAGATCTCCGGGACAGGGGCACAGATACG. It encodes CSARDLRDRGTDT. The entire CDR3 sequence reads CSARDLRDRGTDTQYF.

This clone was detected ten times or more. The read ends 3 residues before the CDR3 terminus; that terminus is restored from the germline J gene. The chain carries TRBV6-2 or TRBV6-3 and TRBJ2-2; 14 bases fit TRBD2. This CDR3 comprises 15 residues. With 5 bases clipped from V and 5 bases from J, the junction kept 1 base outside the gene matches. CDR1 is MNHEY and CDR2 is SVGEGT in the germline V gene. CDR3 loop: CASSGLAGGTGELFF. The sequenced part of the CDR3 DNA is TGTGCCAGCAGTGGACTAGCGGGAGGAACCGGGGAG.

This clone showed up just a few times. The read is 3 residues too short to cover the CDR3 end, so that end is filled in from the germline J gene. The V call is TRBV18, the J call TRBJ1-1, with no clear D. Germline CDR1 KGHSH, CDR2 LQKENI. The CDR3 has 13 amino acids. Trimming took 4 bases from V and 1 from J, leaving 7 bases between them. This CDR3 is CASSRRGNTEAFF. The part of the CDR3 DNA that was read is TGTGCCAGCTCACGGCGGGGGAACACTGAA.

At least ten counts were recorded for this clone. CDR3 DNA (partial): TGTGCCATCAGATTCCGGGGTTCGAACACCGGGGAG. Its protein product is CAIRFRGSNTGE. The CDR3 reads in full as CAIRFRGSNTGELFF. The gene calls are TRBV11-1 and TRBJ2-2; maybe TRBD2 (5 bases). Sequencing ends 3 residues short of the CDR3 end; the germline J gene provides the rest. The length of the CDR3 is 15 residues. Germline CDR1 reads SGHAT; CDR2 reads FQDESV (reference sequence). With 10 bases removed from V and 0 bases from J, the gap between germline ends came to 15 bases.

This clone showed up many times. The read terminates 3 residues ahead of where the CDR3 ends, so the germline J gene completes it. The rearrangement uses TRBV20-1 and TRBJ2-7, with TRBD2 identical over 14 bases. CDR1 and CDR2 (germline): DFQATT, SNEGSKA (reference sequence). This CDR3 contains 18 residues. V shed 0 bases and J 3 bases; nucleotides not matched to a gene: 10. The CDR3 loop reads CSARDRLAGGWGRYEQYF. The CDR3 bases that were read are TGCAGTGCTAGAGATCGACTAGCGGGAGGGTGGGGTCGCTACGAG.

This clone has more than one count but fewer than ten. With the read ending 3 residues before the CDR3 end, the germline J gene is used to fill in that end. The chain links TRBV18 to TRBJ2-7; 10 bases agree with TRBD2. The CDR3 spans 14 residues. With V trimmed by 6 bases and J by 2 bases, 4 bases remained unmatched. Germline-derived CDR1 and CDR2 are KGHSH and LQKENI. CDR3 DNA, as far as it was read: TGTGCCAGCTCGCGGACTAGCGGCGCCTACGAG. Translating gives CASSRTSGAYE. The whole CDR3 sequence is CASSRTSGAYEQYF.

This clone was detected many times. The DNA ends 3 residues before the CDR3 does, and the rest of the CDR3 is filled in from the germline J gene. The gene calls are TRBV19 and TRBJ1-4; TRBD1 is a possible D gene (6 bases). This CDR3 comprises 17 residues. With 2 bases removed from V and 2 bases from J, the gap between germline ends came to 15 bases. The germline CDR1 and CDR2 sequences are LNHDA and SQIVND (reference sequence). The CDR3 sequence is CASSIIGTGHTNEKLFF. CDR3 DNA (partial): TGTGCCAGTAGTATAATAGGGACGGGACACACTAATGAAAAA.

This clone was detected a few times. The CDR3 is cut off 3 residues early in the read; its end comes from the germline J gene. The chain couples TRBV5-1 to TRBJ2-7; 7 bases align to TRBD1. CDR3 length: 15 amino acids. After removal of 3 bases from V and 5 bases from J, the junction contained 11 bases not matched to a gene. The germline V gene encodes CDR1 SGHRS and CDR2 YFSETQ. The sequenced part of the CDR3 DNA is TGCGCCAGCAGCTCGGGACAGAAAAGGGTCGACGAG. Amino acids: CASSSGQKRVDE. The entire CDR3 sequence reads CASSSGQKRVDEQYF.

The table lists this clone with many counts. The CDR3 sequence is CASSLMIQGGYEQYF. CDR3 DNA (partial): TGTGCCAGCAGCTTGATGATTCAGGGAGGCTACGAG. The V gene is TRBV5-5, the J gene TRBJ2-7, with a weak D call TRBD2 (6 bases). With the read ending 3 residues before the CDR3 end, the germline J gene is used to fill in that end. Trimming pared 1 base from V and 3 bases from J, leaving 14 bases between. The germline gives CDR1 SGHKS, CDR2 YYEKEE (reference sequence). This CDR3 spans 15 amino acids.

This clone was picked up many times. CDR3 bases read: TGTGCCAGCAGCGTAGGTTCAGGGCTGGACACTGAA. Amino acid sequence: CASSVGSGLDTE. The full CDR3 protein reads CASSVGSGLDTEAFF. V and J are TRBV9 and TRBJ1-1; the D gene is possibly TRBD1 (5 bases). Read coverage stops 3 residues before the CDR3 terminus; the germline J gene supplies the remainder. The CDR3 runs 15 residues. The V end lost 0 bases, the J end lost 3 bases, and 12 bases lay between the germline ends. CDR1 and CDR2 (germline): SGDLS, YYNGEE.

There are many counts of this clone. With the read ending 3 residues before the CDR3 end, the germline J gene is used to fill in that end. The chain couples TRBV7-2 to TRBJ2-3; TRBD2 is a possible D gene (6 bases). Germline V gives CDR1 SGHTA, CDR2 FQGNSA. The V end lost 5 bases, the J end lost 4 bases, and 16 bases lay between the germline ends. The CDR3 is 15 amino acids. The sequenced part of the CDR3 DNA is TGTGCCAGCAGCACCGGGACTGGACGATCAGATACG. It yields the protein CASSTGTGRSDT. The complete CDR3 sequence is CASSTGTGRSDTQYF.